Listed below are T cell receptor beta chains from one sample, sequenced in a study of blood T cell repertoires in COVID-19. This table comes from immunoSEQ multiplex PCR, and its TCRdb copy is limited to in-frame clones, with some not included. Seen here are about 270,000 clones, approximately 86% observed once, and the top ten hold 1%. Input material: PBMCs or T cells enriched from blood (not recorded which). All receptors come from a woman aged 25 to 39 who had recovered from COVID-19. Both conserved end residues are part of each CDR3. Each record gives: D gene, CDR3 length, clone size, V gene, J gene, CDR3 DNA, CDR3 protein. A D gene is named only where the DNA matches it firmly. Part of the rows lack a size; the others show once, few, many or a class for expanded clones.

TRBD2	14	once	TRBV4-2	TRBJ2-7	TGTGCCAGCAGCTACGGGAGGGCCTCCTACGAGCAGTACTTC	CASSYGRASYEQYF
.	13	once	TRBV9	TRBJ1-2	TGTGCCAGCAGCGTTGACAGTAACTATGGCTACACCTTC	CASSVDSNYGYTF
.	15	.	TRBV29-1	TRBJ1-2	TGCAGCGTTGAGGACCACAGCAAGGGGATGTATGGCTACACCTTC	CSVEDHSKGMYGYTF
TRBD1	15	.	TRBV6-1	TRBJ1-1	TGTGCCAGCAGCGCACAGGGGGATAGGGACACTGAAGCTTTCTTT	CASSAQGDRDTEAFF
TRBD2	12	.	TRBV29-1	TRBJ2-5	TGCAGCGGCACCTCCGGGGGGGAGACCCAGTACTTC	CSGTSGGETQYF
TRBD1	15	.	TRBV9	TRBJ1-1	TGTGCCAGCAGCGTAGTTGGGACAGGCGGGACTGAAGCTTTCTTT	CASSVVGTGGTEAFF
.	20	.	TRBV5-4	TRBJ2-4	TGTGCCAGCAGCTCGGACAGGTCCCGACTGACGGGAGGGGCCAAAAACATTCAGTACTTC	CASSSDRSRLTGGAKNIQYF
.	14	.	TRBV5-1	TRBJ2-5	TGCGCCAGCAGGATCCTTGGCGGAGAAGAGACCCAGTACTTC	CASRILGGEETQYF
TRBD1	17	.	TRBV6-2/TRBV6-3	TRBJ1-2	TGTGCCAGCAGTTATCGAATCCGACAGGGAAAGGACTATGGCTACACCTTC	CASSYRIRQGKDYGYTF
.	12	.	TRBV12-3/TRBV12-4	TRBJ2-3	TGTGCCAGCAGTTTGTTCCAAGGGGCGCAGTATTTT	CASSLFQGAQYF
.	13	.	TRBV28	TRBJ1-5	TGTGCCAGCAGTTTCAGGCCTAATGGGCCCCAGCATTTT	CASSFRPNGPQHF
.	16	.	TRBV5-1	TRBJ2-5	TGCGCCAGCAGCCCGCAAGGGGTGACAGGCCCAGAGACCCAGTACTTC	CASSPQGVTGPETQYF
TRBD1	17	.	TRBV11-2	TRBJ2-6	TGTGCCAGCAGCCTCCTCCAGGGGGCGCTGGGGGCCAACGTCCTGACTTTC	CASSLLQGALGANVLTF
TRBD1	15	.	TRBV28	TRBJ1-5	TGTGCCAGCAGCCCACCGGACAGGGGCAATCAGCCCCAGCATTTT	CASSPPDRGNQPQHF
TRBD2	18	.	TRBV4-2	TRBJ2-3	TGTGCCAGCAGCTCCGGCGGGAGCATTGCCCAAGTAACAGATACGCAGTATTTT	CASSSGGSIAQVTDTQYF
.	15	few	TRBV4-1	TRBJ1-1	TGCGCCAGCAGCCAATACAGGGTAGTGAACACTGAAGCTTTCTTT	CASSQYRVVNTEAFF
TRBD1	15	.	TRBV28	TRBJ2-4	TGTGCCAGCAGGTGGGACAGGGAAGGGGAAAACATTCAGTACTTC	CASRWDREGENIQYF
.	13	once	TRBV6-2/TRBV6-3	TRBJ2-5	TGTGCCAGCAGTTGGGCAGGGGAAGAGACCCAGTACTTC	CASSWAGEETQYF
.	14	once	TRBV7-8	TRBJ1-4	TGTGCCAGCAGCCGAGGGGGTTCGGCGGGAGTACTGTTTTTT	CASSRGGSAGVLFF
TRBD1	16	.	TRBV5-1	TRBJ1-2	TGCGCCAGCAGCTCAGAGGACAGGGCCGATAACTATGGCTACACCTTC	CASSSEDRADNYGYTF
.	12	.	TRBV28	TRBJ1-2	TGTGCCAGCAGCCCCGCGGGTTATGGCTACACCTTC	CASSPAGYGYTF
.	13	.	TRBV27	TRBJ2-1	TGTGCCAGCAGCCAGGGATCCTACAATGAGCAGTTCTTC	CASSQGSYNEQFF